The 9 T cell receptor beta chains below were found in one sample sequenced in a study of blood T cell repertoires in COVID-19. Assay: immunoSEQ multiplex PCR; the TCRdb copy retains only in-frame clones and omits some. Of some 88,000 clones listed, around nine tenths were seen once; the top ten hold about 7%. The specimen sequenced was peripheral blood. The receptors shown here come from a man aged 55 to 70 with acute or convalescent COVID-19.

The CDR3 loop reads CASSLARLGKETQYF. The CDR3 coding sequence is TGTGCCAGCAGCTTAGCACGACTGGGTAAAGAGACCCAGTACTTC. The chain links TRBV7-9 to TRBJ2-5, with D hard to call. V was pared by 0 bases and J by 3 bases, with 11 bases between. The CDR3 loop spans 15 amino acids. In germline, CDR1 is SEHNR, CDR2 FQNEAQ (reference sequence).

The chain combines TRBV5-1 with TRBJ2-7, with TRBD2 matching over 7 bases. CDR1 SGHRS and CDR2 YFSETQ come from the germline V gene. This CDR3 region has 14 residues. The V and J ends lost 2 bases and 6 bases, in that order; junction bases with no gene match: 8. The CDR3 bases are TGCGCCAGCAGCTTAAGTTCTAGCGGCGCCGAGCAGTACTTC. As protein: CASSLSSSGAEQYF. The whole variable domain, filled in from reference TRBV5-1 and TRBJ2-7, reads KAGVTQTPRYLIKTRGQQVTLSCSPISGHRSVSWYQQTPGQGLQFLFEYFSETQRNKGNFPGRFSGRQFSNSRSEMNVSTLELGDSALYLCASSLSSSGAEQYFGPGTRLTVT.

DNA of the CDR3: TGTGCCAGCAGCTGGGACACCCTGAACACTGAAGCTTTCTTT. This gives the protein CASSWDTLNTEAFF. The chain joins TRBV5-4 to TRBJ1-1, with D possibly being TRBD1 (6 bases). V shed 3 bases and J shed 0 bases, with 9 bases lying between them. This CDR3 is 14 amino acids long. CDR1 SGHNT and CDR2 YYREEE come from the germline V gene (reference sequence). Full variable domain (missing parts from reference TRBV5-4 and TRBJ1-1): ETGVTQSPTHLIKTRGQQVTLRCSSQSGHNTVSWYQQALGQGPQFIFQYYREEENGRGNFPPRFSGLQFPNYSSELNVNALELDDSALYLCASSWDTLNTEAFFGQGTRLTVV.

The J gene is TRBJ2-3, the V gene TRBV10-3; D is unresolved. CDR3 length equals 12 residues. Trimming stripped 4 bases from V and 3 bases from J, with 5 bases between. Per the germline V gene, CDR1 is ENHRY and CDR2 is SYGVKD. CDR3: CAISALTDTQYF. The CDR3 DNA sequence: TGTGCCATCAGTGCTCTGACAGATACGCAGTATTTT.

The chain is built from TRBV10-2 and TRBJ1-2; 8 bases map to TRBD1. V trimming: 2 bases; J trimming: 4 bases; junction bases outside the gene matches: 6. Germline loops: CDR1 WSHSY, CDR2 SAAADI. This CDR3 region has 15 residues. As DNA, the CDR3 is TGCGCCAGCAGTGAGGATCGACAGGGGACCTATGGCTACACCTTC. Amino acids: CASSEDRQGTYGYTF.

This chain connects TRBV4-3 to TRBJ2-5; 9 nucleotides line up with TRBD1. V lost 4 bases to trimming and J lost 4 bases; unmatched junction nucleotides: 4. The CDR3 spans 14 residues. Per germline, CDR1 LGHNA and CDR2 YSLEER. The CDR3 reads CASSRGTGRETQYF. The DNA for the CDR3 is TGCGCCAGCAGCCGAGGGACAGGGCGAGAGACCCAGTACTTC.

The chain recombines TRBV7-3 with TRBJ1-1; D uncertain. Germline CDR1 is SGHTA and CDR2 is FQGTGA. This CDR3 contains 15 residues. Between the trimmed V and J ends, which lost 2 bases and 0 bases, there was a span of 10 bases. The CDR3 DNA reads as TGTGCCAGCAGCTTAGTCCCTGGAGTGAACACTGAAGCTTTCTTT. This codes for CASSLVPGVNTEAFF.

The CDR3 is CAWSVETVNYGYTF. The DNA of the CDR3 is TGTGCCTGGAGTGTAGAGACAGTAAACTATGGCTACACCTTC. V gene TRBV30 combines with J gene TRBJ1-2; TRBD1 might be the D (5 bases). This CDR3 region has 14 residues. Germline CDR1 and CDR2: GTSNPN and SVGIG (reference sequence). Trimming shortened V by 0 bases and J by 2 bases, and 10 bases separated the two germline ends.

The rearrangement uses TRBV19 and TRBJ1-5, with 11 positions matching TRBD1. The CDR3 is 18 amino acids. V lost 2 bases to trimming and J lost 2 bases; unmatched junction nucleotides: 8. CDR1 and CDR2 (germline): LNHDA, SQIVND (reference sequence). The CDR3 bases are TGTGCCAGTAGTATAAAAGGACAGGGGGCAGGGGGCAATCAGCCCCAGCATTTT. Its translation: CASSIKGQGAGGNQPQHF. Together with reference TRBV19 and TRBJ1-5, the CDR3 gives the full variable domain: DGGITQSPKYLFRKEGQNVTLSCEQNLNHDAMYWYRQDPGQGLRLIYYSQIVNDFQKGDIAEGYSVSREKKESFPLTVTSAQKNPTAFYLCASSIKGQGAGGNQPQHFGDGTRLSIL.